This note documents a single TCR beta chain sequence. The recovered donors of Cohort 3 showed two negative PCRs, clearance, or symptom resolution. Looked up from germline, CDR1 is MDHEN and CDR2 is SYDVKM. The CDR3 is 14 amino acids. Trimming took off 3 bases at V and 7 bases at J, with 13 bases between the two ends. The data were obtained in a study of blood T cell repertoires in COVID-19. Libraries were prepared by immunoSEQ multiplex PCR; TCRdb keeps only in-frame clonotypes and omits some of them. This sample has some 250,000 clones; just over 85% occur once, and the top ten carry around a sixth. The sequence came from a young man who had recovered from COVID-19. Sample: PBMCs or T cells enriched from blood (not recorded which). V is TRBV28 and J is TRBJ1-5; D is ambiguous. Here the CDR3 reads CASSFTRGFQPQHF. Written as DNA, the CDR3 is TGTGCCAGCAGTTTCACTCGGGGTTTCCAGCCCCAGCATTTT.